These 22 T cell receptor beta chains were sequenced from one sample in a study of OX40 agonist ivuxolimab in advanced cancers. Sequencing was performed with immunoSEQ multiplex PCR; in TCRdb, only in-frame clones are kept and a portion is missing. The sample carries some 50,000 clones, 75% to 85% recorded once. Sequenced here: CD4+ or CD8+ T cells sorted from blood, sampled in a trial of the OX40 agonist ivuxolimab. The receptors derive from an adult with an advanced solid tumor such as melanoma, head and neck, liver or kidney cancer.

This clone was counted between two and nine times. This CDR3 reads CASRGDRGGYTF. The CDR3 DNA reads TGTGCCAGCAGGGGGGACAGGGGAGGCTACACCTTC. The chain combines TRBV2 with TRBJ1-2; 10 bases align to TRBD1. V lost 6 bases, J lost 8 bases, and 3 bases stayed unmatched. In germline, CDR1 is SNHLY, CDR2 FYNNEI. The CDR3 loop spans 12 amino acids.

The genes are TRBV5-6 and TRBJ2-6; D uncertain. Germline assignment: CDR1 SGHDT and CDR2 YYEEEE. The CDR3 totals 14 residues. Trimming left V 2 bases short and J 0 bases short, with 3 bases between. The CDR3 reads CASSFYSGANVLTF. CDR3 bases: TGTGCCAGCAGCTTCTACTCTGGGGCCAACGTCCTGACTTTC.

The chain uses TRBV7-2 and TRBJ1-1; weak D call: TRBD1 (5 bases). The CDR3 extends over 14 amino acids. CDR1 is SGHTA, CDR2 FQGNSA, per germline. The ends were cut back, 5 bases at V and 7 bases at J, with 17 bases in the middle. Here the CDR3 DNA reads TGTGCCAGCAGCCGGGCCCGGGGCCCCCTTGAAGCTTTCTTT. It yields the protein CASSRARGPLEAFF.

The chain carries TRBV18 and TRBJ1-2; a possible D gene is TRBD1 (6 bases). The germline CDR1 and CDR2 sequences are KGHSH and LQKENI. The V end lost 1 base, the J end lost 8 bases, and 11 bases lay between the germline ends. The CDR3 sequence is 13 residues long. The CDR3 loop reads CASSPLGGAGYTF. CDR3 nucleotides: TGTGCCAGCTCACCACTCGGGGGCGCGGGCTACACCTTC.

This chain links TRBV5-6 with TRBJ2-5; a weak D match, TRBD1 (6 bases). The DNA matches TRBJ2-7 better at its end, which makes the J call doubtful. This CDR3 is 14 amino acids long. Germline CDR1 and CDR2: SGHDT and YYEEEE. The CDR3 here is CASSPQGSEGEQYF. The DNA of the CDR3 is TGTGCCAGCAGCCCACAGGGCTCTGAGGGCGAGCAGTACTTC.

This clone was found once. V is TRBV6-6 and J is TRBJ1-6; 7 nucleotides agree with TRBD1. Trimming removed 6 bases from V and 8 bases from J; junction bases left unmatched: 7. CDR3 length: 14 amino acids. Germline V gene sequence: CDR1 MNHNY, CDR2 SVGAGI (reference sequence). CDR3: CASSRDRDYSPLHF. CDR3 coding DNA: TGTGCCAGCAGCCGAGACAGGGATTATTCACCCCTCCACTTT.

This clone showed up just a few times. The chain is built from TRBV6-5 and TRBJ2-7, with TRBD2 as a possible D gene (5 bases). The germline V gene has CDR1 MNHEY and CDR2 SVGAGI. This CDR3 is 16 amino acids long. Trimming pared 0 bases from V and 6 bases from J, leaving 18 bases between. The CDR3 DNA reads TGTGCCAGCAGTTACTCGAGTCCCCCGAAGGCGGGCGAGCAGTACTTC. Amino acids: CASSYSSPPKAGEQYF.

This clone was detected only a few times. This chain links TRBV5-1 with TRBJ1-1, with D possibly being TRBD1 (6 bases). The V gene's germline CDR1 is SGHRS and CDR2 YFSETQ. CDR3 length: 14 amino acids. V lost 1 base to trimming and J lost 1 base, with 8 bases between them. The CDR3 is CASSLTGTNTEAFF. The CDR3 nucleotides read TGCGCCAGCAGCTTGACAGGGACGAACACTGAAGCTTTCTTT. The full variable domain, rest sourced from reference TRBV5-1 and TRBJ1-1, is KAGVTQTPRYLIKTRGQQVTLSCSPISGHRSVSWYQQTPGQGLQFLFEYFSETQRNKGNFPGRFSGRQFSNSRSEMNVSTLELGDSALYLCASSLTGTNTEAFFGQGTRLTVV.

This clone was seen a handful of times. V is TRBV5-1 and J is TRBJ1-1; D may be TRBD1 (5 bases). The CDR3 runs to 15 residues. The V gene's germline CDR1 is SGHRS and CDR2 YFSETQ. Deletions cut 3 bases from V and 6 bases from J, with 18 bases between. The DNA of the CDR3 is TGCGCCAGCAGCTCCTCAGGCAGGGTGGGCCCTGAAGCTTTCTTT. Protein product: CASSSSGRVGPEAFF.

The genes are TRBV7-2 and TRBJ2-2, with 8 bases identical to TRBD1. The germline V gene has CDR1 SGHTA and CDR2 FQGNSA. This CDR3 has 16 residues. Trimming removed 2 bases from V and 4 bases from J; junction bases left unmatched: 6. Here the CDR3 DNA reads TGTGCCAGCAGCTTACCCAGGGGGCAGGGCACCGGGGAGCTGTTTTTT. Translation gives CASSLPRGQGTGELFF.

V usage is TRBV5-1 and J usage is TRBJ1-6; a possible D gene is TRBD1 (6 bases). CDR3 length: 14 residues. The V end lost 4 bases, the J end lost 7 bases, and 12 bases lay between the germline ends. Germline V gene sequence: CDR1 SGHRS, CDR2 YFSETQ. The CDR3 region has the DNA TGCGCCAGCAGCGAAGGGGGAGGGAATTCACCCCTCCACTTT. As protein: CASSEGGGNSPLHF.

The rearrangement uses TRBV18 and TRBJ1-1; D ambiguous. V was pared by 2 bases and J by 7 bases, with 14 bases between. Germline V gene lookup returns CDR1 KGHSH and CDR2 LQKENI. The CDR3 has 14 residues. CDR3 loop: CASSPGNRAFEAFF. CDR3 nucleotides: TGTGCCAGCTCACCAGGGAATCGAGCCTTTGAAGCTTTCTTT. The full variable domain, its missing parts supplied by reference TRBV18 and TRBJ1-1, is NAGVMQNPRHLVRRRGQEARLRCSPMKGHSHVYWYRQLPEEGLKFMVYLQKENIIDESGMPKERFSAEFPKEGPSILRIQQVVRGDSAAYFCASSPGNRAFEAFFGQGTRLTVV.

The chain links TRBV6-5 to TRBJ2-3; 11 bases align to TRBD2. Trimming took 6 bases from V and 1 from J; bases not matched to a gene: 3. CDR3 length: 15 amino acids. Germline CDR1 and CDR2: MNHEY and SVGAGI. For the CDR3, the DNA is TGTGCCAGCAGGGCTAGCGGGGGGCGCACAGATACGCAGTATTTT. Protein: CASRASGGRTDTQYF.

The V call is TRBV19, the J call TRBJ2-7, with TRBD1 as a possible D gene (6 bases). CDR3 length equals 12 residues. V gave up 4 bases and J gave up 6 bases, with 10 bases separating them. Germline CDR1 and CDR2: LNHDA and SQIVND (reference sequence). The CDR3 region is CASSTQGPEQYF. Written as DNA, the CDR3 is TGTGCCAGTAGTACACAGGGACCCGAGCAGTACTTC.

This clone has just one count. This chain links TRBV5-1 with TRBJ1-1; TRBD1 agrees at 8 bases. Trimming at V came to 4 bases and at J to 0 bases, leaving 8 bases not matched to a gene. The germline V gene has CDR1 SGHRS and CDR2 YFSETQ. CDR3 length: 16 residues. The chain's CDR3 is CASSPETGVMNTEAFF. The DNA for the CDR3 is TGCGCCAGCAGCCCGGAGACAGGGGTCATGAACACTGAAGCTTTCTTT.

The genes are TRBV15 and TRBJ2-5, with a possible D match to TRBD2 (6 bases). V was shortened by 1 base and J by 5 bases, with 11 bases between the two germline ends. CDR3 length: 14 residues. Per the germline V gene, CDR1 is LNHNV and CDR2 is YYDKDF (reference sequence). CDR3 amino acids: CATSRVREVETQYF. CDR3 nucleotides: TGTGCCACCAGCAGAGTCAGGGAGGTGGAGACCCAGTACTTC.

The chain uses TRBV7-3 and TRBJ2-3; D is unresolved. CDR1 is SGHTA, CDR2 FQGTGA, per germline. V lost 5 bases and J 11 bases, leaving 20 bases between the germline ends. The CDR3 loop spans 14 amino acids. The CDR3 nucleotides read TGTGCCAGCAGCCTCAACTCCGACGAGGCAAGGCAGTATTTT. It translates to CASSLNSDEARQYF.

The V and J genes are TRBV7-9 and TRBJ1-5, with D perhaps TRBD1 (5 bases). V lost 1 base and J lost 6, with 10 bases in between. Germline CDR1 reads SEHNR; CDR2 reads FQNEAQ (reference sequence). The CDR3 covers 14 residues. CDR3 coding DNA: TGTGCCAGCAGCTTAGACGGAGGGGTTCAGCCCCAGCATTTT. Translated: CASSLDGGVQPQHF.

The chain carries TRBV9 and TRBJ2-3, with 13 nucleotides matching TRBD2. With 3 bases clipped from V and 3 bases from J, the junction kept 10 bases outside the gene matches. The CDR3 spans 18 residues. Looked up from germline, CDR1 is SGDLS and CDR2 is YYNGEE. CDR3 residues: CASSASPGLAGRTDTQYF. The CDR3 region has the DNA TGTGCCAGCAGCGCCAGCCCGGGACTAGCGGGAAGGACAGATACGCAGTATTTT.

This chain connects TRBV4-1 to TRBJ2-6, with 8 bases identical to TRBD1. Germline V gives CDR1 MGHRA, CDR2 YSYEKL. The CDR3 is made up of 18 amino acids. The ends lost 4 bases at V and 2 bases at J; junction bases unmatched: 10. The CDR3 DNA is TGCGCCAGCAGCCCTCACGACAGGGGAAGAACTGGGGCCAACGTCCTGACTTTC. It yields the protein CASSPHDRGRTGANVLTF.

In its sample, this clone was seen once. The V call is TRBV19, the J call TRBJ1-2; 7 nucleotides match TRBD1. Trimming cost V 1 base and J 4 bases; bases outside gene matches: 0. The CDR3 covers 13 residues. CDR1 and CDR2 from the germline V gene are LNHDA and SQIVND (reference sequence). CDR3 loop: CASSIAGGYGYTF. CDR3 DNA sequence: TGTGCCAGTAGTATAGCAGGGGGCTATGGCTACACCTTC.

This clone was seen once. The chain has TRBV10-3 and TRBJ1-4; 11 nucleotides agree with TRBD1. This CDR3 is built from 14 residues. Per the germline V gene, CDR1 is ENHRY and CDR2 is SYGVKD. The V gene end was trimmed by 6 bases and the J gene end by 5 bases; junction bases not matched to a gene: 2. CDR3 coding DNA: TGTGCCATCAGGGGGACAGGGGGGAATGAAAAACTGTTTTTT. Its translation is CAIRGTGGNEKLFF.